Shown below are 21 T cell receptor beta chains from a single sample sequenced in a study of blood T cell repertoires in COVID-19. TCRdb's table, derived via immunoSEQ multiplex PCR, lists solely in-frame clones and lacks some. This table has 110,000 to 150,000 clones, about 86% appearing once. Sequenced material: peripheral blood. These receptors all come from a human donor in a cohort sampled during active COVID-19.

This clone has a single count. This sequence joins TRBV6-5 and TRBJ2-5; 10 bases map to TRBD1. CDR3 length equals 15 residues. Trimming took 6 bases from V and 0 from J; bases not matched to a gene: 4. CDR1 and CDR2 (germline): MNHEY, SVGAGI. CDR3 amino acids: CASSPGQGYQETQYF. CDR3 nucleotide sequence: TGTGCCAGCAGCCCGGGACAGGGGTACCAAGAGACCCAGTACTTC.

The rearrangement uses TRBV11-2 and TRBJ2-5; 11 positions agree with TRBD2. CDR3 size: 18 residues. The germline V gene encodes CDR1 SGHAT and CDR2 FQNNGV. With 0 bases clipped from V and 6 bases from J, the junction kept 12 bases outside the gene matches. The CDR3 spells CASSLDMRVAGGRKTQYF. CDR3 sequence (DNA): TGTGCCAGCAGCTTAGATATGAGGGTAGCGGGGGGGCGGAAGACCCAGTACTTC.

This rearrangement joins TRBV10-3 to TRBJ1-4; tentative D call: TRBD1 (5 bases). Germline CDR1 and CDR2: ENHRY and SYGVKD. CDR3 length equals 13 residues. V was clipped by 4 bases and J by 4 bases, with 7 bases between them. CDR3 bases: TGTGCCATCAGTGGACAGATTAATGAAAAACTGTTTTTT. Amino acid sequence: CAISGQINEKLFF.

This CDR3 is CASSEGLAGAYEQYF. CDR3 DNA sequence: TGCGCCAGCAGTGAGGGGCTAGCGGGGGCCTACGAGCAGTACTTC. The chain combines TRBV10-1 with TRBJ2-7; 10 bases fit TRBD2. CDR3 size: 15 residues. Per the germline V gene, CDR1 is WNHNN and CDR2 is SYGVQD (reference sequence). Losses at the gene ends were 2 bases for V and 2 bases for J; bases not matched to a gene: 3.

This clone was detected a few times. The chain uses TRBV7-9 and TRBJ1-1, with D hard to call. Per germline, CDR1 SEHNR and CDR2 FQNEAQ (reference sequence). CDR3 length equals 14 residues. Trimming removed 1 base from V and 1 base from J, with 7 bases in between. CDR3 amino acids: CASSLGPTNTEAFF. The CDR3 DNA is TGTGCCAGCAGCTTAGGCCCTACGAACACTGAAGCTTTCTTT.

The J gene is TRBJ2-5, the V gene TRBV14, with a weak D call TRBD2 (5 bases). The CDR3 extends over 15 amino acids. Germline-derived CDR1 and CDR2 are SGHDN and FVKESK. The ends were cut back, 0 bases at V and 5 bases at J, with 13 bases in the middle. The DNA for the CDR3 is TGTGCCAGCAGCCAAGACGGGCGAAGAGGGGAGACCCAGTACTTC. Protein: CASSQDGRRGETQYF.

This clone turned up a few times. This rearrangement joins TRBV15 to TRBJ2-3, with a weak D call TRBD1 (6 bases). This CDR3 is 18 amino acids long. V was pared by 3 bases and J by 1 base, with 20 bases between. In germline, CDR1 is LNHNV, CDR2 YYDKDF (reference sequence). The CDR3 loop is CATSSPPLSDRRTDTQYF. The CDR3 DNA reads TGTGCCACCAGCAGCCCTCCTCTTTCGGACAGACGCACAGATACGCAGTATTTT. Based on the CDR3 plus reference TRBV15 and TRBJ2-3, the full variable domain is DAMVIQNPRYQVTQFGKPVTLSCSQTLNHNVMYWYQQKSSQAPKLLFHYYDKDFNNEADTPDNFQSRRPNTSFCFLDIRSPGLGDTAMYLCATSSPPLSDRRTDTQYFGPGTRLTVL.

The J gene is TRBJ2-3, the V gene TRBV5-1, with TRBD2 matching over 13 bases. Germline trimming cut 2 bases from V and 5 bases from J; bases unmatched to any gene: 5. Germline V gives CDR1 SGHRS, CDR2 YFSETQ. This CDR3 contains 16 residues. DNA of the CDR3: TGCGCCAGCAGCTTTGGGACTAGCGGGGCAGGAGATACGCAGTATTTT. Protein sequence: CASSFGTSGAGDTQYF.

The rearrangement joins TRBV10-3 to TRBJ1-6; D may be TRBD1 (5 bases). This CDR3 has 13 residues. Deletions cut 6 bases from V and 8 bases from J, with 11 bases between. Germline V gene sequence: CDR1 ENHRY, CDR2 SYGVKD. The CDR3 sequence is CAISGREDSPLHF. The CDR3 coding sequence is TGTGCCATCAGCGGCAGGGAGGATTCACCCCTCCACTTT.

The chain couples TRBV9 to TRBJ1-2; D may be TRBD1 (5 bases). Germline-derived CDR1 and CDR2 are SGDLS and YYNGEE. CDR3 size: 15 residues. Trimming stripped 0 bases from V and 8 bases from J, with 17 bases between. The chain's CDR3 is CASSVGGLGIGGYTF. The CDR3 coding sequence is TGTGCCAGCAGCGTAGGGGGCCTGGGGATTGGAGGCTACACCTTC.

This clone has a single count. The chain links TRBV6-5 to TRBJ2-5; TRBD1 matches at 10 bases. This CDR3 contains 14 residues. The ends lost 5 bases at V and 1 base at J; junction bases unmatched: 1. Germline V gene lookup returns CDR1 MNHEY and CDR2 SVGAGI. The CDR3 region is CASSRDRGQETQYF. As DNA, the CDR3 is TGTGCCAGCAGTCGGGACAGGGGCCAAGAGACCCAGTACTTC.

V usage is TRBV7-9 and J usage is TRBJ1-6, with D perhaps TRBD1 (6 bases). Germline V gives CDR1 SEHNR, CDR2 FQNEAQ (reference sequence). This CDR3 region has 16 residues. Deletions cut 0 bases from V and 6 bases from J, with 12 bases between. CDR3 protein: CASSLAPTGINSPLHF. CDR3 in DNA: TGTGCCAGCAGCTTAGCACCGACAGGCATTAATTCACCCCTCCACTTT.

This clone was picked up one time. The chain employs TRBV6-5 and TRBJ1-4; maybe TRBD1 (5 bases). From germline, CDR1 is MNHEY and CDR2 SVGAGI. The CDR3 contains 16 residues. V lost 2 bases, J lost 5 bases, and 15 bases lay in between. In DNA form, the CDR3 reads TGTGCCAGCAGTTACGGTGGGGCTAAGGAGAATGAAAAACTGTTTTTT. Translated, it gives CASSYGGAKENEKLFF.

The V and J genes are TRBV10-1 and TRBJ1-1; 8 bases align to TRBD1. V was clipped by 0 bases and J by 10 bases; unmatched bases: 7. CDR3 length equals 14 residues. Germline V lookup: CDR1 WNHNN, CDR2 SYGVQD (reference sequence). The CDR3 region has the DNA TGCGCCAGCAGTGAGTCTGGACAGGGCCCCGGAGCTTTCTTT. It is translated as CASSESGQGPGAFF.

This clone was counted between two and nine times. The chain joins TRBV5-1 to TRBJ1-6, with 8 bases matching TRBD1. Losses at the gene ends were 3 bases for V and 0 bases for J; bases not matched to a gene: 8. Germline CDR1 is SGHRS and CDR2 is YFSETQ. This CDR3 comprises 18 residues. CDR3 amino acids: CASSSLGQESSYNSPLHF. CDR3 DNA: TGCGCCAGCAGCTCGTTGGGACAGGAGAGCTCCTATAATTCACCCCTCCACTTT. Drawing the rest from reference TRBV5-1 and TRBJ1-6, the complete variable domain is KAGVTQTPRYLIKTRGQQVTLSCSPISGHRSVSWYQQTPGQGLQFLFEYFSETQRNKGNFPGRFSGRQFSNSRSEMNVSTLELGDSALYLCASSSLGQESSYNSPLHFGNGTRLTVT.

J is TRBJ2-2 and V is TRBV5-6, with a tentative D call TRBD1 (6 bases). The CDR3 is 16 amino acids. V lost 2 bases and J 3 bases, leaving 14 bases between the germline ends. Germline CDR1 reads SGHDT; CDR2 reads YYEEEE. The CDR3 region is CASSFTGTEHTGELFF. CDR3 bases: TGTGCCAGCAGCTTCACAGGGACGGAGCACACCGGGGAGCTGTTTTTT. Drawing the rest from reference TRBV5-6 and TRBJ2-2, the complete variable domain is DAGVTQSPTHLIKTRGQQVTLRCSPKSGHDTVSWYQQALGQGPQFIFQYYEEEERQRGNFPDRFSGHQFPNYSSELNVNALLLGDSALYLCASSFTGTEHTGELFFGEGSRLTVL.

The gene calls are TRBV5-6 and TRBJ2-5, with 12 nucleotides matching TRBD1. V lost 3 bases to trimming and J lost 2 bases; unmatched junction nucleotides: 2. The CDR3 has 15 amino acids. In germline, CDR1 is SGHDT, CDR2 YYEEEE. The CDR3 DNA is TGTGCCAGCAGCTGGGACAGGGGGCGACAAGAGACCCAGTACTTC. This encodes CASSWDRGRQETQYF.

J is TRBJ1-2 and V is TRBV29-1, with 7 bases that match TRBD1. The junction had 4 bases not matched to a gene; V was cut back by 2 bases and J by 4 bases. This CDR3 is built from 13 residues. CDR1 SQVTM and CDR2 ANQGSEA come from the germline V gene. The CDR3 region is CSVEPGGGYGYTF. CDR3 nucleotides: TGCAGCGTTGAACCAGGGGGAGGCTATGGCTACACCTTC.

The chain links TRBV11-1 to TRBJ2-5; D is possibly TRBD1 (6 bases). CDR1 SGHAT and CDR2 FQDESV come from the germline V gene (reference sequence). Trimming took 4 bases from V and 3 from J, leaving 12 bases between them. CDR3 length: 14 residues. CDR3 region: CASSSQGSEETQYF. The DNA of the CDR3 is TGTGCCAGCAGCTCGCAGGGGAGTGAAGAGACCCAGTACTTC.

The chain employs TRBV11-2 and TRBJ2-5; a weak D match, TRBD1 (6 bases). V was clipped by 6 bases and J by 3 bases, with 8 bases between them. The CDR3 extends over 12 amino acids. Germline CDR1 SGHAT, CDR2 FQNNGV. The CDR3 region is CASRQGKETQYF. The CDR3 DNA sequence: TGTGCCAGCAGGCAGGGGAAAGAGACCCAGTACTTC.

The J gene is TRBJ2-1, the V gene TRBV9, with 14 bases aligning to TRBD2. Germline CDR1 reads SGDLS; CDR2 reads YYNGEE. V gave up 4 bases and J gave up 5 bases; unmatched junction bases: 14. The CDR3 sequence is 19 residues long. The chain's CDR3 is CASSREGLAGGRRNNEQFF. In nucleotides, the CDR3 is TGTGCCAGCAGCAGAGAAGGACTAGCGGGGGGCCGTCGGAACAATGAGCAGTTCTTC.